This note documents a single T cell receptor beta chain sequence. Its target is not known. Sequencing was performed with immunoSEQ multiplex PCR; in TCRdb, only in-frame clones are kept and a portion is missing. This repertoire shows tens of thousands of clones, more than 60% found once; its top ten account for about 4.7%. The germline gives CDR1 SGDLS, CDR2 YYNGEE. The CDR3 spans 13 residues. The V end was cut by 7 bases, the J end by 6 bases, with 17 bases between. This sample stems from a study of immune evolution from preneoplasia to lung adenocarcinoma. Study-level results: Later-stage lesions seemingly showed higher T cell density and diversity than normal lung.

The clonotype comes from a person in their sixties with lung adenocarcinoma. Sequenced: FFPE invasive lung adenocarcinoma tissue. This sequence joins TRBV9 and TRBJ2-7; D perhaps matches TRBD1 (6 bases). As DNA, the CDR3 is TGTGCCAGCGCCCCAGGGGCTAATCGCGAGCAGTACTTC. Translated, it gives CASAPGANREQYF.